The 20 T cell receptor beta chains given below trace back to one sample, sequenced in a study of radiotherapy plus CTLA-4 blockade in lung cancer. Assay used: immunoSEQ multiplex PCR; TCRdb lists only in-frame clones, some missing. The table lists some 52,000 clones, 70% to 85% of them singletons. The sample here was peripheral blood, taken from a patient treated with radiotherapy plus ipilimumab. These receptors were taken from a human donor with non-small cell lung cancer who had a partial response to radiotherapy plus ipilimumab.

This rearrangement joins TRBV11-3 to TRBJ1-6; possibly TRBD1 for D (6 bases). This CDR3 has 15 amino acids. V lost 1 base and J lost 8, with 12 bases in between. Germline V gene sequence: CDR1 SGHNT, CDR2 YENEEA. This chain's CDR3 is CASSLGTEYYSPLHF. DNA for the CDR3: TGTGCCAGCAGCTTAGGGACAGAATACTATTCACCCCTCCACTTT.

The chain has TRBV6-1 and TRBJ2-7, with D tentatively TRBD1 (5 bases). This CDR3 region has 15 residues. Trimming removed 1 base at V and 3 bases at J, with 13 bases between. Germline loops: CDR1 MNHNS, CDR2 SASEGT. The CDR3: CASSEVRQGGYEQYF. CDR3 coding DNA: TGTGCCAGCAGTGAAGTTCGGCAGGGTGGCTACGAGCAGTACTTC.

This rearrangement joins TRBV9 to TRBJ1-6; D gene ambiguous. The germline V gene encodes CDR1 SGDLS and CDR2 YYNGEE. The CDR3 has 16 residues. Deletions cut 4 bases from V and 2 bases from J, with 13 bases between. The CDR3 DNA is TGTGCCAGCAGCCCCCTAGGGAGGCCCTATAATTCACCCCTCCACTTT. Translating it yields CASSPLGRPYNSPLHF.

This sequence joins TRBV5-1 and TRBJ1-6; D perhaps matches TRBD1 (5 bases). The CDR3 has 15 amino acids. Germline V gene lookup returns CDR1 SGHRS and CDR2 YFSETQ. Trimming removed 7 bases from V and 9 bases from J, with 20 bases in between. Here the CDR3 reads CASASGHATGSPLHF. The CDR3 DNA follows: TGCGCCAGCGCCTCAGGACACGCGACCGGTTCACCCCTCCACTTT. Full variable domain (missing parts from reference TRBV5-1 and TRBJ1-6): KAGVTQTPRYLIKTRGQQVTLSCSPISGHRSVSWYQQTPGQGLQFLFEYFSETQRNKGNFPGRFSGRQFSNSRSEMNVSTLELGDSALYLCASASGHATGSPLHFGNGTRLTVT.

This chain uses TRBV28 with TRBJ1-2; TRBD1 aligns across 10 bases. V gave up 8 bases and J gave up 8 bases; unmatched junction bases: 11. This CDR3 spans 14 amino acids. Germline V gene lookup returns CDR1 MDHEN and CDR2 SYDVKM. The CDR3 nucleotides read TGTGCCAGCGGGTATGGACAGGGGGGCTCGGGCTACACCTTC. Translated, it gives CASGYGQGGSGYTF.

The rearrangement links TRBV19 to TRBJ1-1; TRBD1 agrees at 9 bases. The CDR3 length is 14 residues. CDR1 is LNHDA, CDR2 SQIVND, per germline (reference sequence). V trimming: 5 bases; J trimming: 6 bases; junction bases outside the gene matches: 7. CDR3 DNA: TGTGCCAGTAGTCTGGGACAGGGATACGCTGAAGCTTTCTTT. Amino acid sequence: CASSLGQGYAEAFF.

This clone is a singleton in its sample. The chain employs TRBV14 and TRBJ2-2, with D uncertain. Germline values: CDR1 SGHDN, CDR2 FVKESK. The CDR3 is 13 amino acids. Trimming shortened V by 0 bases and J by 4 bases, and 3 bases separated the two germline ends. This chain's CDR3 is CASSQELTGELFF. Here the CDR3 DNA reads TGTGCCAGCAGCCAAGAACTCACCGGGGAGCTGTTTTTT.

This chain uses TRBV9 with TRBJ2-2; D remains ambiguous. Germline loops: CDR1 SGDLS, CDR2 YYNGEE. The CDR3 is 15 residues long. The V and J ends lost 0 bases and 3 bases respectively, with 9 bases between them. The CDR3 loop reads CASSVGGIHTGELFF. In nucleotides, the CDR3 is TGTGCCAGCAGCGTAGGCGGCATCCACACCGGGGAGCTGTTTTTT.

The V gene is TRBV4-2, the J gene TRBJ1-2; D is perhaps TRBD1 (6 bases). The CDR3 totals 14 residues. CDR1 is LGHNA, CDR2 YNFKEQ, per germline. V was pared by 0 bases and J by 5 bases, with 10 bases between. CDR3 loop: CASSQDTGQYGYTF. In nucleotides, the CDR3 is TGTGCCAGCAGCCAAGACACAGGACAGTATGGCTACACCTTC.

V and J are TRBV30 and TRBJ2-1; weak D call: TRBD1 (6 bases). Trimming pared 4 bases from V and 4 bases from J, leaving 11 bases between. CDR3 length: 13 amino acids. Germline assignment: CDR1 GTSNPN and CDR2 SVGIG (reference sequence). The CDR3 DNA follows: TGTGCCTGGACCAGGGGACATTACAATGAGCAGTTCTTC. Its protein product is CAWTRGHYNEQFF.

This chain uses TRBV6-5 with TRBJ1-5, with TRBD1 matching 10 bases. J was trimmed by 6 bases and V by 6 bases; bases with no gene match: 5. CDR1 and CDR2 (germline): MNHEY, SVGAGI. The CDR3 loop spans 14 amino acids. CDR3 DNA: TGTGCCAGCAGACGACAGGGGGCGGTTCAGCCCCAGCATTTT. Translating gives CASRRQGAVQPQHF.

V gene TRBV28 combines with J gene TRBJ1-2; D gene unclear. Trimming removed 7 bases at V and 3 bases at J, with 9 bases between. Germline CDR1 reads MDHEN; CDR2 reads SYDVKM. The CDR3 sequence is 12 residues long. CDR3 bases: TGTGCCAGCACCCTCGGGGACTATGGCTACACCTTC. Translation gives CASTLGDYGYTF.

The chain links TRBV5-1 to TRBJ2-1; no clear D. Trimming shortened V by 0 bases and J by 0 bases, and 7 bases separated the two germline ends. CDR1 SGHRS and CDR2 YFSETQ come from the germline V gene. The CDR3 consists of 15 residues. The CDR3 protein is CASSLAMSSYNEQFF. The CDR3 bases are TGCGCCAGCAGCTTGGCCATGAGCTCCTACAATGAGCAGTTCTTC.

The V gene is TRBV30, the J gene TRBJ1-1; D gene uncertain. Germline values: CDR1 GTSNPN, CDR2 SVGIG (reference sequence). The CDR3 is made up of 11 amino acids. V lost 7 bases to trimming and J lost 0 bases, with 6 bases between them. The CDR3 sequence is CAFKLNTEAFF. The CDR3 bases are TGTGCCTTTAAATTGAACACTGAAGCTTTCTTT.

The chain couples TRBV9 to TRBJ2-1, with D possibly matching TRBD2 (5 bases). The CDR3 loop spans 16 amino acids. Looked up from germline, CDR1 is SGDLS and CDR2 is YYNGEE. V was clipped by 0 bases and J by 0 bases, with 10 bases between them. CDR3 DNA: TGTGCCAGCAGCGTAGCTCCGGGGAGCTCCTACAATGAGCAGTTCTTC. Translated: CASSVAPGSSYNEQFF.

CDR3 nucleotide sequence: TGTGCCAGCAGAAAACTAGCGGGGGGACTAAGCTCTGGGGCCAACGTCCTGACTTTC. This codes for CASRKLAGGLSSGANVLTF. The chain recombines TRBV11-2 with TRBJ2-6, with 12 bases lining up with TRBD2. V shed 6 bases, J shed 0 bases, and the junction held 9 bases outside the gene matches. The CDR3 spans 19 residues. Germline values: CDR1 SGHAT, CDR2 FQNNGV.

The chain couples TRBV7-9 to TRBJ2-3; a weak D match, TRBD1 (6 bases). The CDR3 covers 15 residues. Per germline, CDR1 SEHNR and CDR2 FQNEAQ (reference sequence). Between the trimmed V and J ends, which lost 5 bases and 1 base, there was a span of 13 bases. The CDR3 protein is CASSNTGSGTDTQYF. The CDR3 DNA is TGTGCCAGCAGCAACACAGGGTCCGGCACAGATACGCAGTATTTT. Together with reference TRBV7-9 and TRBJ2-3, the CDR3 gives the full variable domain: DTGVSQNPRHKITKRGQNVTFRCDPISEHNRLYWYRQTLGQGPEFLTYFQNEAQLEKSRLLSDRFSAERPKGSFSTLEIQRTEQGDSAMYLCASSNTGSGTDTQYFGPGTRLTVL.

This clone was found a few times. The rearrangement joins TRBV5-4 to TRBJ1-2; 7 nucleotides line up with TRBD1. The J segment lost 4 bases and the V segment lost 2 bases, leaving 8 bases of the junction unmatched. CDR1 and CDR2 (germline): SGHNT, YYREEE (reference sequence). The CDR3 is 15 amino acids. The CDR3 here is CASSFHTGASYGYTF. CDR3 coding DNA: TGTGCCAGCAGCTTTCACACAGGGGCCAGCTATGGCTACACCTTC. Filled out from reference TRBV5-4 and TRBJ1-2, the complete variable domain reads ETGVTQSPTHLIKTRGQQVTLRCSSQSGHNTVSWYQQALGQGPQFIFQYYREEENGRGNFPPRFSGLQFPNYSSELNVNALELDDSALYLCASSFHTGASYGYTFGSGTRLTVV.

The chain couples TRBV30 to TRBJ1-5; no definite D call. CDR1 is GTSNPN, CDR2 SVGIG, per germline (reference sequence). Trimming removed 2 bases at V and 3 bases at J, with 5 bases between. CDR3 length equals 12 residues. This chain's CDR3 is CAWSLNNQPQHF. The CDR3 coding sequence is TGTGCCTGGAGTTTAAACAATCAGCCCCAGCATTTT.

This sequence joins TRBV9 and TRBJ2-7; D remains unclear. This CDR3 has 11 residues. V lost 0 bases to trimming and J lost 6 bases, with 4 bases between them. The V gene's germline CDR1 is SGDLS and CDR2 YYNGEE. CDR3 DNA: TGTGCCAGCAGCGTAGGAGGCGAGCAGTACTTC. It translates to CASSVGGEQYF.